This passage covers 25 T cell receptor beta chains from one sample sequenced in a study of shared clonotypes between healthy human individuals. The table came from immunoSEQ multiplex PCR; TCRdb's copy has only in-frame clones and leaves some out. The sample includes about 560,000 clones, just over 75% of them seen just once. The sequenced sample consisted of PBMCs. Source of these receptors: a woman between 35 and 50 years old in good health. Some clones in this sample may be carry-over from other donors' samples.

This clone was seen more than once but under ten times. The rearrangement joins TRBV7-3 to TRBJ2-5; D is perhaps TRBD1 (6 bases). Trimming stripped 5 bases from V and 3 bases from J, with 19 bases between. CDR1 and CDR2 (germline): SGHTA, FQGTGA. The length of the CDR3 is 16 residues. The CDR3 DNA reads as TGTGCCAGCAGCGGCGGTCCGGGACAACTGAAAGAGACCCAGTACTTC. Translation: CASSGGPGQLKETQYF.

Notes on this clone: Other DNA sequences in the same sample also yield this CDR3. The rearrangement joins TRBV7-2 to TRBJ2-7; TRBD2 matches 8 bases. CDR3 size: 13 residues. Germline lookup yields CDR1 SGHTA and CDR2 FQGNSA. V shed 0 bases, J shed 6 bases, and the junction held 1 base outside the gene matches. The CDR3 nucleotides are TGTGCCAGCAGCTTAGCCGGGGGGGTCGAGCAGTACTTC. Protein product: CASSLAGGVEQYF.

The rearrangement joins TRBV4-1 to TRBJ2-3; possibly TRBD2 for D (6 bases). CDR1 is MGHRA and CDR2 is YSYEKL in the germline V gene. V shed 1 base and J shed 0 bases, with 14 bases lying between them. This CDR3 has 17 amino acids. The CDR3 here is CASSQGGSGASTDTQYF. The CDR3 DNA reads TGCGCCAGCAGCCAAGGAGGGTCGGGAGCGAGCACAGATACGCAGTATTTT.

The rearrangement uses TRBV5-4 and TRBJ1-5, with TRBD1 matching over 10 bases. Unmatched junction bases numbered 7, after V lost 4 bases and J lost 6 bases. The CDR3 covers 15 residues. Germline CDR1 reads SGHNT; CDR2 reads YYREEE (reference sequence). The CDR3 DNA follows: TGTGCCAGCAGCCTCGACAGGGGGCGAGGTCAGCCCCAGCATTTT. It is translated as CASSLDRGRGQPQHF.

The CDR3 DNA reads as TGCGCCAGCAGTCCGCGGGACACTTGGGCGGAGGAGCAGTTCTTC. This translates into CASSPRDTWAEEQFF. The chain is built from TRBV10-1 and TRBJ2-1; D possibly uses TRBD1 or TRBD2 (6 bases each). Germline V gives CDR1 WNHNN, CDR2 SYGVQD (reference sequence). The CDR3 runs 15 residues. The V gene lost 5 bases and the J gene lost 10 bases, with 21 bases spanning the gap.

Many counts were recorded for this clone. This chain joins TRBV5-6 and TRBJ2-2; no clear D gene. V was clipped by 4 bases and J by 5 bases, with 12 bases between them. This CDR3 is 14 amino acids long. Germline V lookup: CDR1 SGHDT, CDR2 YYEEEE. The CDR3 loop reads CASSRTLGTGELFF. The CDR3 nucleotides read TGTGCCAGCAGCAGAACGTTAGGGACCGGGGAGCTGTTTTTT.

The rearrangement links TRBV7-8 to TRBJ2-2; tentatively, D is TRBD1 or TRBD2 (5 bases each). Germline V lookup: CDR1 SGHVS, CDR2 FQNEAQ. The CDR3 contains 15 residues. Trimming left V 3 bases short and J 8 bases short, with 16 bases between. The CDR3 protein is CASSLHGAGAGELFF. The DNA of the CDR3 is TGTGCCAGCAGCTTGCACGGGGCCGGGGCGGGGGAGCTGTTTTTT.

This clone was counted once. A much larger clonotype is one base distant, so this may be a read error. V and J are TRBV9 and TRBJ2-2, with TRBD1 matching 7 bases. The CDR3 spans 15 residues. V was pared by 4 bases and J by 1 base, with 4 bases of the junction left unmatched. Germline values: CDR1 SGDLS, CDR2 YYNGEE. The chain's CDR3 is CASSHRTGNTGELFF. The CDR3 coding sequence is TGTGCCAGCAGCCATCGGACAGGGAACACCGGGGAGCTGTTTTTT.

The V and J genes are TRBV29-1 and TRBJ1-5; D unclear. V lost 4 bases, J lost 6 bases, and 13 bases lay in between. The CDR3 runs to 13 residues. The germline CDR1 and CDR2 sequences are SQVTM and ANQGSEA. CDR3 in amino acids: CSVVDGNSQPQHF. The CDR3 nucleotides read TGCAGCGTTGTCGACGGGAACAGTCAGCCCCAGCATTTT.

The chain recombines TRBV6-4 with TRBJ1-1; D remains unclear. The CDR3 loop spans 13 amino acids. Per germline, CDR1 MRHNA and CDR2 SNTAGT. V gave up 4 bases and J gave up 2 bases, with 8 bases separating them. The CDR3 coding sequence is TGTGCCAGCAGTGCAGGACCAAACACTGAAGCTTTCTTT. This gives the protein CASSAGPNTEAFF.

DNA of the CDR3: TGTGCCAGCAGTGCCTATGAGTCCAATGAGCAGTTCTTC. The encoded protein is CASSAYESNEQFF. The chain uses TRBV2 and TRBJ2-1, with no clear D. Trimming pared 4 bases from V and 6 bases from J, leaving 10 bases between. Per the germline V gene, CDR1 is SNHLY and CDR2 is FYNNEI. This CDR3 spans 13 amino acids.

The V call is TRBV6-6, the J call TRBJ2-7; no clear D. The CDR3 spans 14 residues. The germline V gene has CDR1 MNHNY and CDR2 SVGAGI (reference sequence). V was clipped by 0 bases and J by 3 bases, with 9 bases between them. CDR3 DNA sequence: TGTGCCAGCAGTTACTCAGGGATAAGCTACGAGCAGTACTTC. Translation: CASSYSGISYEQYF.

As to this clone: The junction does not match germline at one end; this may be a read error. CDR3 DNA sequence: TGTGCCAGCTCACTTAAGCGGGACATTACAAAGTCGGGCCAACGTCCTGACTTC. It yields the protein CASSLKRDITKSGQRPDF. The chain combines TRBV18 with TRBJ2-6; maybe TRBD2 (7 bases). Per germline, CDR1 KGHSH and CDR2 LQKENI. The CDR3 loop spans 18 amino acids.

The V gene is TRBV9, the J gene TRBJ2-5, with D tentatively TRBD1 (6 bases). The CDR3 has 13 residues. Germline CDR1 and CDR2: SGDLS and YYNGEE. The CDR3 loop is CEGGHKYQETQYF. CDR3 nucleotide sequence: TGTGAAGGGGGTCATAAGTACCAAGAGACCCAGTACTTC.

This clone has just a few counts. The chain combines TRBV2 with TRBJ1-5, with 7 nucleotides matching TRBD1. With V trimmed by 5 bases and J by 7 bases, 5 bases remained unmatched. Looked up from germline, CDR1 is SNHLY and CDR2 is FYNNEI. The CDR3 consists of 13 residues. The CDR3 nucleotides read TGTGCCAGCAGTTCTGACAGGGCACAGCCCCAGCATTTT. This codes for CASSSDRAQPQHF.

This chain uses TRBV5-1 with TRBJ2-7; perhaps TRBD1 as D (5 bases). Between the trimmed V and J ends, which lost 2 bases and 2 bases, there was a span of 11 bases. This CDR3 region has 14 residues. Germline V gene sequence: CDR1 SGHRS, CDR2 YFSETQ. The CDR3 reads CASSLQARAYEQYF. The CDR3 region has the DNA TGCGCCAGCAGCTTACAGGCTCGGGCCTACGAGCAGTACTTC.

This clone occurred once. The chain joins TRBV29-1 to TRBJ1-6; D possibly corresponds to TRBD1 (6 bases). Germline V gives CDR1 SQVTM, CDR2 ANQGSEA. Trimming took off 6 bases at V and 6 bases at J, with 12 bases between the two ends. There are 13 residues in the CDR3. The CDR3 spells CSVGKDSNSPLHF. The CDR3 region has the DNA TGCAGCGTCGGGAAGGACAGTAATTCACCCCTCCACTTT.

V gene TRBV19 combines with J gene TRBJ2-6, with D possibly being TRBD1 or TRBD2 (5 bases each). The V end was cut by 3 bases, the J end by 2 bases, with 11 bases between. The CDR3 contains 16 residues. Per the germline V gene, CDR1 is LNHDA and CDR2 is SQIVND (reference sequence). The CDR3 DNA follows: TGTGCCAGTAGTATGCCGGGGCGGGCTGGGGCCAACGTCCTGACTTTC. The encoded protein is CASSMPGRAGANVLTF.

Of note for this clone: This probably arose from a read error, given a far larger clone one base away. The sample contains more than one DNA sequence encoding this CDR3. This chain joins TRBV30 and TRBJ1-1; D possibly corresponds to TRBD1 (6 bases). Per germline, CDR1 GTSNPN and CDR2 SVGIG (reference sequence). CDR3 length: 11 residues. The chain's CDR3 is CTWRDMTEAFF. CDR3 sequence (DNA): TGTACCTGGAGGGACATGACTGAAGCTTTCTTT.

The table lists this clone with a count of one. The chain uses TRBV23-1 and TRBJ1-5; 7 bases agree with TRBD1. TRBV23-1 is given ORF status, its function remaining uncertain. J gave up 3 bases and V 0 bases, and 14 bases lay outside the gene matches. This CDR3 is 19 amino acids long. The DNA for the CDR3 is TGCGCCAGCAGTCAATCCGTCATACCCCGGGACAGCCTCAATCAGCCCCAGCATTTT. Translated: CASSQSVIPRDSLNQPQHF.

The chain carries TRBV18 and TRBJ1-2; D might be TRBD1 (5 bases). CDR3 length equals 14 residues. Trimming stripped 3 bases from V and 1 base from J, with 9 bases between. The germline V gene encodes CDR1 KGHSH and CDR2 LQKENI. In DNA, the CDR3 is TGTGCCAGCTCACCCGCACAGGTTAACTATGGCTACACCTTC. This codes for CASSPAQVNYGYTF.

This clone was found a few times. The chain links TRBV30 to TRBJ2-3, with D tentatively TRBD1 (5 bases). V dropped 0 bases and J dropped 2 bases, with 12 bases sitting between them. This CDR3 has 15 amino acids. CDR1 is GTSNPN and CDR2 is SVGIG in the germline V gene (reference sequence). The CDR3 loop is CAWSVSRTFTDTQYF. In DNA form, the CDR3 reads TGTGCCTGGAGTGTGAGTCGGACATTCACAGATACGCAGTATTTT.

For this clone: The same CDR3 can be traced to other DNA sequences in this sample. The J gene is TRBJ2-7, the V gene TRBV28; 8 bases fit TRBD1. CDR1 and CDR2 from the germline V gene are MDHEN and SYDVKM. The CDR3 is 13 amino acids. The CDR3 nucleotides read TGTGCTAGCCGAGGACAGGGTTCGAAGGAGCAGTACTTC. As protein: CASRGQGSKEQYF. The full variable domain, in which reference TRBV28 and TRBJ2-7 provide the parts outside the CDR3, is DVKVTQSSRYLVKRTGEKVFLECVQDMDHENMFWYRQDPGLGLRLIYFSYDVKMKEKGDIPEGYSVSREKKERFSLILESASTNQTSMYLCASRGQGSKEQYFGPGTRLTVT.

This clone came up a few times. The CDR3 DNA reads TGTGCCAGCAGACCTCCTGGACAGCCTGTCTACACCTTC. Translated, it gives CASRPPGQPVYTF. The V gene is TRBV11-2, the J gene TRBJ1-2, with a weak D call TRBD1 (6 bases). The CDR3 contains 13 residues. Trimming took 6 bases from V and 10 from J, leaving 18 bases between them. Germline values: CDR1 SGHAT, CDR2 FQNNGV.

The V call is TRBV9, the J call TRBJ2-3; 7 bases map to TRBD2. V dropped 3 bases and J dropped 15; count of bases not matched to a gene: 25. Germline lookup yields CDR1 SGDLS and CDR2 YYNGEE. CDR3 length equals 17 residues. The CDR3 nucleotides read TGTGCCAGCAGCGAACGCGGGAGCCCCGGAGTAACAGATATGCAATATTTT. Amino acid sequence: CASSERGSPGVTDMQYF. Filled out from reference TRBV9 and TRBJ2-3, the complete variable domain reads DSGVTQTPKHLITATGQRVTLRCSPRSGDLSVYWYQQSLDQGLQFLIQYYNGEERAKGNILERFSAQQFPDLHSELNLSSLELGDSALYFCASSERGSPGVTDMQYFGPGTRLTVL.